A selection of T cell receptor beta chains follows, all from one sample in a study of blood T cell repertoires in COVID-19. The assay was immunoSEQ multiplex PCR, and TCRdb's table has in-frame clones only and misses some. There are 200,000 to 300,000 clones in the sample; approximately 86% occur only once, and approximately 3.5% lies in the top ten. Sequenced: PBMCs or T cells enriched from blood (not recorded which). The receptor set was obtained from a middle-aged woman with acute COVID-19. The conserved cysteine and the conserved F or W are not part of the CDR3 here. A row's size may be missing; if present it is once, few, many or a size class.

V gene	J gene	clone size	CDR3 protein
TRBV6-5	TRBJ1-2	-	ASWGQEDGYT
TRBV15	TRBJ1-1	few	ATSSWPGNTEAF
TRBV7-9	TRBJ2-1	-	ASSFSSGRAPFVENEQF
TRBV5-1	TRBJ1-2	-	ASSLDGGLGYGYT
TRBV3-1/TRBV3-2	TRBJ2-1	-	ASSQETAGGPENEQF
TRBV10-3	TRBJ2-1	once	AIGTSGNNNEQF
TRBV7-8	TRBJ1-4	-	ASSLPKTGGETNEKLF
TRBV6-1	TRBJ2-7	-	ASSDRGSGYEQY
TRBV5-1	TRBJ1-4	once	ASRRRDGNEKLF
TRBV14	TRBJ2-3	-	ASSQPLRTQY
TRBV5-4	TRBJ2-5	once	ASSPGGRRETQY
TRBV24-1	TRBJ2-3	-	ATSDVGNSDTQY